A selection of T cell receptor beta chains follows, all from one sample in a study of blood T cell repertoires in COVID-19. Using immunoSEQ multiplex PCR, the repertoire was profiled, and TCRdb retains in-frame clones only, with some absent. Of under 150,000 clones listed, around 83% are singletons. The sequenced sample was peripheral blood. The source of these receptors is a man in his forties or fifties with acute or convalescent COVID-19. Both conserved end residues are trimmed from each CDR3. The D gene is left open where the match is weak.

ASREDRNTGELF	-	TRBV7-3	TRBJ2-2
SAPLDSSQY	-	TRBV20-1	TRBJ2-3
ASSEERGAATQY	TRBD2	TRBV5-1	TRBJ2-5
ASSLGRINTIY	-	TRBV7-3	TRBJ1-3
ASSLGRGQWATQY	-	TRBV7-2	TRBJ2-3
ASNLDRSNQPQH	TRBD1	TRBV2	TRBJ1-5
ATSDPRTGGYGELF	TRBD1	TRBV24-1	TRBJ2-2
ASSTSGRGNTEAF	-	TRBV6-5	TRBJ1-1
ASSLFEAGYDGYT	-	TRBV7-2	TRBJ1-2
ASSELGSSYNEQF	-	TRBV2	TRBJ2-1
TSSQERLAGLAYEQY	-	TRBV1	TRBJ2-7
ASSLAGGGTEAF	-	TRBV7-2	TRBJ1-1
ASDPGSSYNEQF	-	TRBV19	TRBJ2-1
ASSRTTGANTEAF	-	TRBV6-5	TRBJ1-1
ASKESSGNTIY	-	TRBV6-5	TRBJ1-3
ASTDYTEAF	-	TRBV7-9	TRBJ1-1
ASSKQGVVGGYT	TRBD1	TRBV6-5	TRBJ1-2
ASRGQMNTEAF	-	TRBV13	TRBJ1-1
ASSQEGRAF	-	TRBV14	TRBJ1-1
ASSQDPGLVSTGELF	-	TRBV4-2	TRBJ2-2
ASSPYSGQVYEQY	TRBD1	TRBV5-1	TRBJ2-7
ASSVVGATAGNTIY	-	TRBV9	TRBJ1-3
AWSRTGSGNTIY	TRBD1	TRBV30	TRBJ1-3
ASSQDTGAYEQY	-	TRBV4-1	TRBJ2-7
ARSLPWNTEAF	-	TRBV5-3	TRBJ1-1
AWSQGSTEDTQY	-	TRBV30	TRBJ2-3
ASSIVSGQGAYEQY	TRBD1	TRBV19	TRBJ2-7
ASSLSPGAGATGELF	-	TRBV27	TRBJ2-2